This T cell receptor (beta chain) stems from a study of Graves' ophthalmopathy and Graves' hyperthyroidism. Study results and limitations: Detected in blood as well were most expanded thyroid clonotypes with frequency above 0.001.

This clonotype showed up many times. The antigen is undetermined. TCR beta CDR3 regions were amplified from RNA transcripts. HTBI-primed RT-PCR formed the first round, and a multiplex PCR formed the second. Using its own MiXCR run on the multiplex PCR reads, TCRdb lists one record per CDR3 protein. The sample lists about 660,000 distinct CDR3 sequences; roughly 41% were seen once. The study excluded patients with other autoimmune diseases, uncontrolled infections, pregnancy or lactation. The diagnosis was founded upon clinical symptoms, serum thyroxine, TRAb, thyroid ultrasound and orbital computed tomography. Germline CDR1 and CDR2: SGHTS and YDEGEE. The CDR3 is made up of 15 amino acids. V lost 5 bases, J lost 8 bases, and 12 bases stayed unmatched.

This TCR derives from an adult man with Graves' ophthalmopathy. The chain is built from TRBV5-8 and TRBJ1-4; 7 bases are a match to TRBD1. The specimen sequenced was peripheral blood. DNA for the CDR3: TGTGCCAGCAGTTCCTATCGACAGGGAGGGGAAAAACTGTTTTTT. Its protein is CASSSYRQGGEKLFF.